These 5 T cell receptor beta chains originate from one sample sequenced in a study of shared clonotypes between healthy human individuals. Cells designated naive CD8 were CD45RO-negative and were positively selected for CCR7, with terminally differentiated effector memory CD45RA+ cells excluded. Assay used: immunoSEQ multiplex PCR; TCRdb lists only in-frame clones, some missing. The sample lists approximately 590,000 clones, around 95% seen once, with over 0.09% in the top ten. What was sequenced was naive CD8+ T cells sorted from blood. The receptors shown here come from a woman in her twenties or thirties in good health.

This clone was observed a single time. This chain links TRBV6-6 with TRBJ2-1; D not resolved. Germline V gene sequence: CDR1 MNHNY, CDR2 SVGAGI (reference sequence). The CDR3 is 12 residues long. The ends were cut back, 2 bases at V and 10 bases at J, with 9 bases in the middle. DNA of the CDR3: TGTGCCAGCAGTTACCGTTCGGCAGAGCAGTTCTTC. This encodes CASSYRSAEQFF.

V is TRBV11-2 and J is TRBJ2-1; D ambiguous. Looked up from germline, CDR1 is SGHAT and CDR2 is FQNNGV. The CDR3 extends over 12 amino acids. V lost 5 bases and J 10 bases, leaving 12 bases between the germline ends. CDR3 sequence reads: CASSSLFREQFF. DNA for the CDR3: TGTGCCAGCAGCAGCTTGTTCCGGGAGCAGTTCTTC.

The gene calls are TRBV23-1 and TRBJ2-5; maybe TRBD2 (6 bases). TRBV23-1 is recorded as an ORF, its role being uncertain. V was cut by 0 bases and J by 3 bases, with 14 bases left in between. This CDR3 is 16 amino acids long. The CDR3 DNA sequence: TGCGCCAGCAGTCAATCAGGGGCTAGCGCAGAAGAGACCCAGTACTTC. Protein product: CASSQSGASAEETQYF.

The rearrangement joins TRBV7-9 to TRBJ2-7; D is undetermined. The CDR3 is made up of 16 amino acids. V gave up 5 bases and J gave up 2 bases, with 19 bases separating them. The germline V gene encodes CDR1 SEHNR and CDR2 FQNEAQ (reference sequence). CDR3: CASSPPEVKTPYEQYF. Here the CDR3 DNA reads TGTGCCAGCAGCCCCCCCGAGGTAAAAACGCCCTACGAGCAGTACTTC.

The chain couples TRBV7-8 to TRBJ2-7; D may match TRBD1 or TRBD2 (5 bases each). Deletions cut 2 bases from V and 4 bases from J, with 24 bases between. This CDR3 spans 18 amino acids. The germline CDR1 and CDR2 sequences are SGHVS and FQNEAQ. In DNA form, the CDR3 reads TGTGCCAGCAGCTTAACTTCGGGGCTCGGGCGCAGCAGTTACGAGCAGTACTTC. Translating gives CASSLTSGLGRSSYEQYF.